The sample holds a few counts of the clone carrying this TCR beta chain. What it binds is not known. TCRdb processed the reads anew with MiXCR; each CDR3 protein has one entry. The sample yields 650,000 to 900,000 distinct CDR3 sequences, approximately 32% seen once. These data originate in a study of T cell repertoires in cytomegalovirus infection. Study context: CMV epitopes used comprised recently identified HLA-C-restricted ones and well-studied HLA-B-restricted ones. Carrying CMV and the relevant HLA type showed in public TCR beta signatures.

V shed 3 bases and J 0 bases; nucleotides not matched to a gene: 13. Germline V gene sequence: CDR1 MNHEY, CDR2 SMNVEV (reference sequence). The CDR3 is made up of 18 amino acids. Specimen: cultured CD8+ T cells from PBMCs, collected from culture after CMV antigen stimulation. This chain links TRBV27 with TRBJ1-2, with 7 positions matching TRBD1. This clonotype was sampled from a human donor in good health (CMV status not recorded). Some clones in this sample may be carry-over from other donors' samples. The CDR3 DNA is TGTGCCAGCAGTTTTCAGGGGACAGACCTAAGCTCTAACTATGGCTACACCTTC. This encodes CASSFQGTDLSSNYGYTF.